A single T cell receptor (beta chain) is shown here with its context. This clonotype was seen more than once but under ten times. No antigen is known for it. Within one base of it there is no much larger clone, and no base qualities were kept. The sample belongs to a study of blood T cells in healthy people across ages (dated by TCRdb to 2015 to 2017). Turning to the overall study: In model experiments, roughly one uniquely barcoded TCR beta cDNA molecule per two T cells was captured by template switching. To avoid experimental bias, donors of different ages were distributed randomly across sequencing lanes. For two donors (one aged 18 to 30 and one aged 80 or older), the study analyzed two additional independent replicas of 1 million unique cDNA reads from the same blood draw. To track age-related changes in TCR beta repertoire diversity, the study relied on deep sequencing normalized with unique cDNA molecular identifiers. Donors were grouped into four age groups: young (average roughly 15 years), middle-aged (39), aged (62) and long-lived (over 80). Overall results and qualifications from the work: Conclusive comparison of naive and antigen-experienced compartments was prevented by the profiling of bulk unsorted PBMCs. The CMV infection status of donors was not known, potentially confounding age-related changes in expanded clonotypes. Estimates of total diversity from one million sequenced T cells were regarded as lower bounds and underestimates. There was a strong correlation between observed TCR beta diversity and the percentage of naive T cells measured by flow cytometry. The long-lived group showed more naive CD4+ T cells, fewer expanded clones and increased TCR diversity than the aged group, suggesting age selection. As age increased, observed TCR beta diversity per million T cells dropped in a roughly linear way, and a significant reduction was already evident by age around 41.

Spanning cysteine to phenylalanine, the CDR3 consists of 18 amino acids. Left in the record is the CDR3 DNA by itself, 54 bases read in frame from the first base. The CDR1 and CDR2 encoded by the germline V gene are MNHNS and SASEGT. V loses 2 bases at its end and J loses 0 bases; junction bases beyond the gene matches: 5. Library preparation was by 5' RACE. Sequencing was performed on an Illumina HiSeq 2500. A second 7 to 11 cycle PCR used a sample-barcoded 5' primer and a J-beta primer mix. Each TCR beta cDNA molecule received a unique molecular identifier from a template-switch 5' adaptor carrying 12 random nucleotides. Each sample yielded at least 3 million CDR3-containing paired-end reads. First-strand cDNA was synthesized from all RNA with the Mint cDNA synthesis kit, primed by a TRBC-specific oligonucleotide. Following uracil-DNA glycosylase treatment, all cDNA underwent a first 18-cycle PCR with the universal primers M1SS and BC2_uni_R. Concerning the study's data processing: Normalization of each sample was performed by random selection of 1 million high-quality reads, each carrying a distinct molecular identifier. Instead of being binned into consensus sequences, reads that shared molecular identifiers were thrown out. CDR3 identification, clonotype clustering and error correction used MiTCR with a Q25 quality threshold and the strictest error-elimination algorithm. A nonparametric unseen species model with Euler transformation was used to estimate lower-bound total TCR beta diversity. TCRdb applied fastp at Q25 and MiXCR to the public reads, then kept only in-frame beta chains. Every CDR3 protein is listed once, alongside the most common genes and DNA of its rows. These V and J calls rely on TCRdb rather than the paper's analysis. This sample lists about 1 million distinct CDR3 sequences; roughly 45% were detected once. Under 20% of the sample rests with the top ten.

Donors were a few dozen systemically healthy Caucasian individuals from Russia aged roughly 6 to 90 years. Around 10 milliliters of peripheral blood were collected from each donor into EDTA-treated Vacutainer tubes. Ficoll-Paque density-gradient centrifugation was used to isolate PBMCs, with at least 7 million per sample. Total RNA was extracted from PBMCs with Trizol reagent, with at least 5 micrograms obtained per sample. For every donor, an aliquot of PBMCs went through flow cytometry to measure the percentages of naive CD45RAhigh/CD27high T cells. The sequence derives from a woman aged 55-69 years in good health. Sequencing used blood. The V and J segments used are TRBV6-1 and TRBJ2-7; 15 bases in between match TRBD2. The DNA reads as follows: TGTGCCAGCAGTGAATGGACTAGCGGGAGGGGGAGCTCCTACGAGCAGTACTTC. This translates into CASSEWTSGRGSSYEQYF.